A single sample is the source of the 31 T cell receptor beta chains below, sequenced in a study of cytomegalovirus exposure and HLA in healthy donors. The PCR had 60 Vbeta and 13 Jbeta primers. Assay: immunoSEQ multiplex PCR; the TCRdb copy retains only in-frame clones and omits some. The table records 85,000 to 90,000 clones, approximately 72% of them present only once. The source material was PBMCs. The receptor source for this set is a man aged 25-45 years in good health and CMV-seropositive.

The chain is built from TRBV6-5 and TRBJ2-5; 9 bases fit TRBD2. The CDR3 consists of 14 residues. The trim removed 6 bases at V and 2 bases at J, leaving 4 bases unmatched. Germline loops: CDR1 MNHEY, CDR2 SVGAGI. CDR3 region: CASRSLAGQETQYF. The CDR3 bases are TGTGCCAGCAGGAGCCTAGCGGGGCAAGAGACCCAGTACTTC.

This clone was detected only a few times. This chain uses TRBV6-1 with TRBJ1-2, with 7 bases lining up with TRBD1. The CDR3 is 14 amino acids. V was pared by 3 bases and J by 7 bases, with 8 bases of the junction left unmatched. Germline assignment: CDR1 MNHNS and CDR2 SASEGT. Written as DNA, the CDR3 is TGTGCCAGCAGTGAGCTACAGGGGTTGGGTGGCTACACCTTC. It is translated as CASSELQGLGGYTF.

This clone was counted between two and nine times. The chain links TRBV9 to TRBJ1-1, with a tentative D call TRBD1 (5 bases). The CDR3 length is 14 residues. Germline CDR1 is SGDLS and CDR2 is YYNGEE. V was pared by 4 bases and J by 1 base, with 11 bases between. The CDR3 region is CASSKITGNTEAFF. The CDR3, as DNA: TGTGCCAGCAGCAAGATTACAGGGAACACTGAAGCTTTCTTT.

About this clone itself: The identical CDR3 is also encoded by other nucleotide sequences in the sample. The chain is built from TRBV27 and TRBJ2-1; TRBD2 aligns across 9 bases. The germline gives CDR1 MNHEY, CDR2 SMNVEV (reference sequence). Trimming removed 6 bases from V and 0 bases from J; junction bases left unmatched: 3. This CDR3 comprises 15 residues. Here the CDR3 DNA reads TGTGCCAGCAGCTCGGGACTAGCCTCCTACAATGAGCAGTTCTTC. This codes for CASSSGLASYNEQFF.

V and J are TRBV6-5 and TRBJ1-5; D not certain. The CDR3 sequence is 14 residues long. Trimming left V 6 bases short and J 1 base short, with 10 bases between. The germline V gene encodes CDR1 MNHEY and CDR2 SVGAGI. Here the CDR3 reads CASSHRNSNQPQHF. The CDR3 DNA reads TGTGCCAGCAGCCATAGAAACAGCAATCAGCCCCAGCATTTT.

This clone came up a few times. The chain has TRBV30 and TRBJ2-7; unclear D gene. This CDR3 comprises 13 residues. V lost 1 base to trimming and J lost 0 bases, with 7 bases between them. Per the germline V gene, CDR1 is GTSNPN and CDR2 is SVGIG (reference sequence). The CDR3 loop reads CAWSGDNSYEQYF. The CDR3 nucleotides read TGTGCCTGGAGTGGAGACAACTCCTACGAGCAGTACTTC.

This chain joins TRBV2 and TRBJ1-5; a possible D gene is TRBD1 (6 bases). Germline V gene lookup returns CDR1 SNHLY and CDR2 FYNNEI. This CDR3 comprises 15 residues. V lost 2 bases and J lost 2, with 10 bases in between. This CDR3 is CASSEFRGGNQPQHF. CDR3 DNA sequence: TGTGCCAGCAGTGAATTCAGGGGTGGCAATCAGCCCCAGCATTTT.

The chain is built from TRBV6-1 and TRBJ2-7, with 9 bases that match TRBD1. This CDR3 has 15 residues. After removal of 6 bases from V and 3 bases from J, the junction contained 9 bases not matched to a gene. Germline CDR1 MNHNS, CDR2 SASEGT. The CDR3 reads CASRPGQGSDYEQYF. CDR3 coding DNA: TGTGCCAGCAGGCCGGGACAGGGTAGTGACTACGAGCAGTACTTC.

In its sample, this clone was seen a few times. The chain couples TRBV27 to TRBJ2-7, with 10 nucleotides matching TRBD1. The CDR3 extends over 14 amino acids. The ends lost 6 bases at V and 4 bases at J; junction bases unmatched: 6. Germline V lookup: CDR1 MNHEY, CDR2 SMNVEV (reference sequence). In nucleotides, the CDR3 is TGTGCCAGCAGCCGGACAGGGGGGTATTACGAGCAGTACTTC. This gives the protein CASSRTGGYYEQYF.

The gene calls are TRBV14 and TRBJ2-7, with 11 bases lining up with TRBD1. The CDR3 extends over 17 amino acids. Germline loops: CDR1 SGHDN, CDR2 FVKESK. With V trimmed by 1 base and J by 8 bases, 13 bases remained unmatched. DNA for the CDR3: TGTGCCAGCAGCCAAGGACGCCTTCGGGACAGGGGGGATAAGCAGTACTTC. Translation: CASSQGRLRDRGDKQYF.

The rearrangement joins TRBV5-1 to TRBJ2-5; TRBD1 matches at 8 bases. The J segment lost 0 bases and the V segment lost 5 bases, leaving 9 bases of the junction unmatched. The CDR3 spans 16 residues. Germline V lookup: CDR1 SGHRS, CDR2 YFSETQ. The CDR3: CASRAPTGVDQETQYF. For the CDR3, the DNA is TGCGCCAGCAGAGCCCCGACAGGGGTGGACCAAGAGACCCAGTACTTC.

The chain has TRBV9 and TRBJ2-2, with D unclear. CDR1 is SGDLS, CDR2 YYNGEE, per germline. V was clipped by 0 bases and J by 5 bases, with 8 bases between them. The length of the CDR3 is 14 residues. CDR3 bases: TGTGCCAGCAGCGTAGCCCGACTGACCGGGGAGCTGTTTTTT. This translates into CASSVARLTGELFF.

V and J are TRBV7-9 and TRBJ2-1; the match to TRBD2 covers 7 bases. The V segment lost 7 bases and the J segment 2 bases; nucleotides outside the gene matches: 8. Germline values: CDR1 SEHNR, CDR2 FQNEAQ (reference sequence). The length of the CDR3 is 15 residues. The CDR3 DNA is TGTGCCAGCACCGCAGGGAGGGCCACCTACAATGAGCAGTTCTTC. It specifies CASTAGRATYNEQFF.

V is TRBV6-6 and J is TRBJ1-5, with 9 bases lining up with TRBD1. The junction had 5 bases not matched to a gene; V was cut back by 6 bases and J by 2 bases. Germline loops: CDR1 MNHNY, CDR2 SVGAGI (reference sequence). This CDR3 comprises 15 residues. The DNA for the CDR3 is TGTGCCAGCAGCCCGACAGGGGGAGGCAATCAGCCCCAGCATTTT. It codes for CASSPTGGGNQPQHF.

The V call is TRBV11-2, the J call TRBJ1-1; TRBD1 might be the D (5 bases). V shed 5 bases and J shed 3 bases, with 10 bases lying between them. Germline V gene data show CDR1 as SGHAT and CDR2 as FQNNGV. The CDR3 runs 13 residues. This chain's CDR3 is CASSPQGHTEAFF. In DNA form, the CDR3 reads TGTGCCAGCAGCCCCCAGGGTCACACTGAAGCTTTCTTT.

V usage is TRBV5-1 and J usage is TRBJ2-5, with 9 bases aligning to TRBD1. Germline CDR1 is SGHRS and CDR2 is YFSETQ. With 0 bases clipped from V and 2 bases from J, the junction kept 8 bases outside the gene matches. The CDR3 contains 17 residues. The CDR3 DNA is TGCGCCAGCAGCTTGGTCGGACAGGGGATGGGACAAGAGACCCAGTACTTC. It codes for CASSLVGQGMGQETQYF.

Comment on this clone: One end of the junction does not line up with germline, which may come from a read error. CDR3 region: CASNQVGGDPTDTQYF. DNA of the CDR3: TGCGCCAGCAACCAAGTCGGAGGAGACCCCACAGATACGCAGTATTTT. The J gene is TRBJ2-3, the V gene TRBV4-1; D is perhaps TRBD2 (5 bases). Germline V lookup: CDR1 MGHRA, CDR2 YSYEKL. The CDR3 has 16 residues.

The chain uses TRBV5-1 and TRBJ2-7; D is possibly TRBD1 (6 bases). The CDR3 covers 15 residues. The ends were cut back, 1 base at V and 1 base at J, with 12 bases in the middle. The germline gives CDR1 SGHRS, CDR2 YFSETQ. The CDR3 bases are TGCGCCAGCAGCTTGACAGGGTTAACGTCCTACGAGCAGTACTTC. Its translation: CASSLTGLTSYEQYF. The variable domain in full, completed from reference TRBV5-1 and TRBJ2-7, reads KAGVTQTPRYLIKTRGQQVTLSCSPISGHRSVSWYQQTPGQGLQFLFEYFSETQRNKGNFPGRFSGRQFSNSRSEMNVSTLELGDSALYLCASSLTGLTSYEQYFGPGTRLTVT.

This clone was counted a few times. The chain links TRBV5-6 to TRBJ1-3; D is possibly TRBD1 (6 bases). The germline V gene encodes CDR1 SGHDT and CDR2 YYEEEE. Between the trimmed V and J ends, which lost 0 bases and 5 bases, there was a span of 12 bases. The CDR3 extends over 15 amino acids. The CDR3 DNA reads TGTGCCAGCAGCTTGGCCCGGGACAACCGAAACACCATATATTTT. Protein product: CASSLARDNRNTIYF.

Written as DNA, the CDR3 is TGTGCCAGTAGCATCTCCAGGTTGTCATCCTACGAGCAGTACTTC. This codes for CASSISRLSSYEQYF. The chain joins TRBV19 to TRBJ2-7, with unresolved D. The CDR3 spans 15 residues. The V gene's germline CDR1 is LNHDA and CDR2 SQIVND (reference sequence). V lost 6 bases to trimming and J lost 1 base, with 16 bases between them.

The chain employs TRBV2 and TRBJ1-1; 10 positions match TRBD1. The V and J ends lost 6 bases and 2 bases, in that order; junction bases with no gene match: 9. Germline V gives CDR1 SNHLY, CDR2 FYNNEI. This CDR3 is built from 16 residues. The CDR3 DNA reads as TGTGCCAGCAGAGATTGGACAGGGGGAGTAAACACTGAAGCTTTCTTT. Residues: CASRDWTGGVNTEAFF.

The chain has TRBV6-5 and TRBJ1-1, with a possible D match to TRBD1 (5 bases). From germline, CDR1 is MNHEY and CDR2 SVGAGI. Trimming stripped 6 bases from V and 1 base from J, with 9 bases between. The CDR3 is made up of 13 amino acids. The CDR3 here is CASSTDKNTEAFF. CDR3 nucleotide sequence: TGTGCCAGCAGCACGGACAAGAACACTGAAGCTTTCTTT.

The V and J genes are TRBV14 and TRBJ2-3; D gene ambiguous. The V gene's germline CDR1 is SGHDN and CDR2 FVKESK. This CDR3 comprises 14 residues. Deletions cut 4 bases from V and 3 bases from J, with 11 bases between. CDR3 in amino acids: CASSPSFRTDTQYF. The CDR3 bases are TGTGCCAGCAGCCCCTCCTTCAGAACAGATACGCAGTATTTT.

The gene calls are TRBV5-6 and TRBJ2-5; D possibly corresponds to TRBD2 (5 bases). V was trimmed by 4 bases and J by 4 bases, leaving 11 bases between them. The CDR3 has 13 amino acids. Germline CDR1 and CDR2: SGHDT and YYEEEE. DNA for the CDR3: TGTGCCAGCAGCGGAGGTTGGGGAGAGACCCAGTACTTC. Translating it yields CASSGGWGETQYF.

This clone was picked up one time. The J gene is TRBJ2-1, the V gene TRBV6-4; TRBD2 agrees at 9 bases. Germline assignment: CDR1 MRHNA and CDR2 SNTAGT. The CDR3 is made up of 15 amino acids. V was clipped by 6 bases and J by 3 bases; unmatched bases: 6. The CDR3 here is CASRVTSGRYNEQFF. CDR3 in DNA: TGTGCCAGCAGGGTGACTAGCGGCCGCTACAATGAGCAGTTCTTC.

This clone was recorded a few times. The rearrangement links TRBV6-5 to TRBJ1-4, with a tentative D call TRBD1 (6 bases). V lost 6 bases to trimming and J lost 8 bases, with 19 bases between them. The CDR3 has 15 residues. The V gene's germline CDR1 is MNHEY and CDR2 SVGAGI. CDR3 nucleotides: TGTGCCAGCAGAACGGACAGTCATGTAGACGAAAAACTGTTTTTT. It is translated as CASRTDSHVDEKLFF.

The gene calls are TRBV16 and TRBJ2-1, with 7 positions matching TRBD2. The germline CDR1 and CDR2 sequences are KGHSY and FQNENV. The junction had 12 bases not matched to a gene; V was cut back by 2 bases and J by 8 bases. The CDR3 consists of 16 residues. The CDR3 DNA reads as TGTGCCAGCAGCCAAGGGATAGCGGGTTCGCTTTATGAGCAGTTCTTC. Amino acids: CASSQGIAGSLYEQFF.

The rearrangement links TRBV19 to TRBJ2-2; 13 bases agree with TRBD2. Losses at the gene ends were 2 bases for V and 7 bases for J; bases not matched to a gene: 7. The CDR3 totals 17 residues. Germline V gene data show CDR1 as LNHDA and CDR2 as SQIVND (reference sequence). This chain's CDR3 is CASSISRTSGGGGELFF. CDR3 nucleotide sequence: TGTGCCAGTAGTATAAGTCGGACTAGCGGGGGCGGCGGGGAGCTGTTTTTT.

The CDR3 DNA is TGCGCCAGCAGCCAAGATCCCAGCCTCGGGTATTCACCCCTCCACTTT. It yields the protein CASSQDPSLGYSPLHF. The V call is TRBV4-1, the J call TRBJ1-6; no clear D. The V end lost 0 bases, the J end lost 8 bases, and 14 bases lay between the germline ends. The CDR3 covers 16 residues. Germline V gives CDR1 MGHRA, CDR2 YSYEKL.

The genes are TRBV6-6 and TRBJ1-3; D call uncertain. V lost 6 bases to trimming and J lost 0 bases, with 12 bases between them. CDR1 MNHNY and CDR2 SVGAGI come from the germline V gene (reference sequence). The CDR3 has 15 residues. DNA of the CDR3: TGTGCCAGCAGCCCCCGCGGTGCCTCTGGAAACACCATATATTTT. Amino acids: CASSPRGASGNTIYF.

Here the CDR3 DNA reads TGTGCCAGTAGTATAGTGGGAGCAACTAATGAAAAACTGTTTTTT. It specifies CASSIVGATNEKLFF. The chain carries TRBV19 and TRBJ1-4; D gene unclear. Germline V gene lookup returns CDR1 LNHDA and CDR2 SQIVND (reference sequence). Deletions cut 1 base from V and 0 bases from J, with 6 bases between. This CDR3 is built from 15 residues.